The T cell receptor beta chain described here comes from a study of blood T cell repertoires in COVID-19. The wider study: The cDNA or gDNA used as material had been derived from T cells, B-cell-depleted T cells, or PBMCs.

V was clipped by 4 bases and J by 5 bases; unmatched bases: 11. The CDR3 consists of 17 residues. From germline, CDR1 is SEHNR and CDR2 FQNEAQ (reference sequence). Under the authors' procedure: Counts of nucleated cells, estimated from reference gene primer amplification, were obtained. Some clones are missing from TCRdb's copy, which holds only in-frame ones; the method was immunoSEQ multiplex PCR. V, J and clone size were drawn from that table, and D and trimming were deduced from the DNA. The sample lists some 99,000 clones, 80% occurring once. J is TRBJ2-1 and V is TRBV7-9; 10 bases fit TRBD2. Sequenced material: peripheral blood. The clonotype comes from a human donor in a cohort sampled during active or convalescent COVID-19. The CDR3: CASSSTEGGLAHNEQFF. DNA for the CDR3: TGTGCCAGCAGCTCGACCGAGGGGGGACTAGCGCACAATGAGCAGTTCTTC.